Each of the 20 T cell receptor beta chains below was sequenced from the same sample in a study of technical replicates of blood from a few donors. Some clones are missing from TCRdb's copy, which holds only in-frame ones; the method was immunoSEQ multiplex PCR. This sample has 80,000 or so clones; 95% to 98% occur once, and the top ten carry approximately 0.15%. Sequenced sample: T cells isolated from PBMCs. These receptors all stem from a human donor in good health.

The gene calls are TRBV6-6 and TRBJ1-5, with a possible D match to TRBD1 (6 bases). CDR1 MNHNY and CDR2 SVGAGI come from the germline V gene (reference sequence). The CDR3 is 15 residues long. V lost 10 bases to trimming and J lost 5 bases, with 21 bases between them. CDR3 DNA sequence: TGTGCCACTCAGGGGTCCACACCTAATTATCAGCCCCAGCATTTT. Its protein product is CATQGSTPNYQPQHF.

The chain joins TRBV7-9 to TRBJ2-7, with TRBD2 matching 8 bases. Germline V lookup: CDR1 SEHNR, CDR2 FQNEAQ (reference sequence). There are 13 residues in the CDR3. V shed 5 bases, J shed 7 bases, and the junction held 7 bases outside the gene matches. CDR3 DNA: TGTGCCAGCAGCCCGCCCGGGGGGGTGGAGCAGTACTTC. This encodes CASSPPGGVEQYF.

CDR3 nucleotides: TGTGCCAGCAGTGGGGACAGGGGTTACGAGCAGTACTTC. Translation gives CASSGDRGYEQYF. The V gene is TRBV2, the J gene TRBJ2-7, with 10 bases fitting TRBD1. Trimming cost V 4 bases and J 4 bases; bases outside gene matches: 1. Germline CDR1 reads SNHLY; CDR2 reads FYNNEI. This CDR3 is built from 13 residues. Drawing the rest from reference TRBV2 and TRBJ2-7, the complete variable domain is EPEVTQTPSHQVTQMGQEVILRCVPISNHLYFYWYRQILGQKVEFLVSFYNNEISEKSEIFDDQFSVERPDGSNFTLKIRSTKLEDSAMYFCASSGDRGYEQYFGPGTRLTVT.

The CDR3 DNA follows: TGTGCCAGCAGTGTCTTAAAGAACACTGAAGCTTTCTTT. Encoded protein: CASSVLKNTEAFF. V and J are TRBV27 and TRBJ1-1; D unresolved. The CDR3 is 13 amino acids. Trimming cost V 5 bases and J 1 base, with 8 bases left between them. CDR1 and CDR2 from the germline V gene are MNHEY and SMNVEV (reference sequence).

The V call is TRBV5-3, the J call TRBJ1-1; no firm D call. TRBV5-3 is placed among ORFs of uncertain function. V lost 0 bases to trimming and J lost 2 bases, with 11 bases between them. The CDR3 runs to 15 residues. The CDR3 DNA sequence: TGTGCCAGAAGCTTGGTCCCGGGTTTCAACACTGAAGCTTTCTTT. This sequence encodes CARSLVPGFNTEAFF.

The V and J genes are TRBV7-3 and TRBJ2-3, with a possible D match to TRBD1 (5 bases). This CDR3 is 15 amino acids long. CDR1 is SGHTA, CDR2 FQGTGA, per germline. Trimming pared 1 base from V and 3 bases from J, leaving 11 bases between. The CDR3 reads CASSLKFQGTDTQYF. The CDR3 bases are TGTGCCAGCAGCTTAAAGTTTCAGGGAACAGATACGCAGTATTTT.

The chain links TRBV7-8 to TRBJ2-1; 7 bases line up with TRBD1. CDR3 size: 16 residues. Germline trimming cut 2 bases from V and 1 base from J; bases unmatched to any gene: 5. Germline CDR1 reads SGHVS; CDR2 reads FQNEAQ. As DNA, the CDR3 is TGTGCCAGCAGCTTAACGACAGGGTCTTCCTACAATGAGCAGTTCTTC. This sequence encodes CASSLTTGSSYNEQFF.

V and J are TRBV6-6 and TRBJ2-7; 7 nucleotides match TRBD1. The junction had 6 bases not matched to a gene; V was cut back by 2 bases and J by 2 bases. The CDR3 is 15 amino acids. Germline CDR1 is MNHNY and CDR2 is SVGAGI (reference sequence). Written as DNA, the CDR3 is TGTGCCAGCAGTTACACGACAGGGCGACCCTACGAGCAGTACTTC. Translation: CASSYTTGRPYEQYF.

The chain links TRBV11-2 to TRBJ2-5; a possible D gene is TRBD1 (5 bases). The length of the CDR3 is 12 residues. Germline CDR1 and CDR2: SGHAT and FQNNGV. V lost 11 bases and J lost 4, with 14 bases in between. The CDR3 region is CACLSGLETQYF. The CDR3 nucleotides read TGTGCCTGCCTGTCAGGGCTAGAGACCCAGTACTTC.

The chain carries TRBV6-1 and TRBJ1-5; TRBD1 matches at 8 bases. V trimming: 3 bases; J trimming: 4 bases; junction bases outside the gene matches: 5. The CDR3 has 15 residues. The germline gives CDR1 MNHNS, CDR2 SASEGT. The CDR3 DNA reads as TGTGCCAGCAGTGAGCAGGGGGCCCTGAATCAGCCCCAGCATTTT. Translated: CASSEQGALNQPQHF.

V gene TRBV2 combines with J gene TRBJ1-1; TRBD1 might be the D (6 bases). CDR3 length: 14 residues. Trimming removed 4 bases from V and 11 bases from J, with 20 bases in between. Germline V gene lookup returns CDR1 SNHLY and CDR2 FYNNEI. CDR3 loop: CASSARGTLVEAFF. CDR3 DNA: TGTGCCAGCAGTGCCAGGGGAACATTAGTAGAGGCTTTCTTT.

The V call is TRBV9, the J call TRBJ2-1, with 8 bases lining up with TRBD1. Germline V gene lookup returns CDR1 SGDLS and CDR2 YYNGEE. J gave up 2 bases and V 2 bases, and 3 bases lay outside the gene matches. The CDR3 covers 15 residues. Written as DNA, the CDR3 is TGTGCCAGCAGCGTCGGACAGGGACCCTACAATGAGCAGTTCTTC. Protein product: CASSVGQGPYNEQFF.

This sequence joins TRBV25-1 and TRBJ2-2; TRBD2 matches 7 bases. CDR1 is MGHDK, CDR2 SYGVNS, per germline. The CDR3 covers 14 residues. Trimming took 7 bases from V and 7 from J; bases not matched to a gene: 9. The CDR3: CASTKRGSHGELFF. CDR3 DNA sequence: TGTGCCAGCACCAAGCGCGGGAGCCACGGGGAGCTGTTTTTT.

The V gene is TRBV4-1, the J gene TRBJ2-5, with a weak D call TRBD1 (6 bases). Germline-derived CDR1 and CDR2 are MGHRA and YSYEKL. CDR3 length: 14 amino acids. V lost 6 bases and J lost 5, with 16 bases in between. In DNA form, the CDR3 reads TGCGCCAGCAGTCTTTTCAGGGGCGCCGAGACCCAGTACTTC. Translation gives CASSLFRGAETQYF.

The J gene is TRBJ2-1, the V gene TRBV9; 7 bases are a match to TRBD2. J gave up 0 bases and V 3 bases, and 15 bases lay outside the gene matches. Germline V gene lookup returns CDR1 SGDLS and CDR2 YYNGEE. CDR3 length: 19 residues. The CDR3 reads CASSDSALAVVSSYNEQFF. For the CDR3, the DNA is TGTGCCAGCAGCGACTCTGCCCTAGCGGTGGTGAGCTCCTACAATGAGCAGTTCTTC.

V gene TRBV28 combines with J gene TRBJ2-5; tentative D call: TRBD1 (5 bases). Trimming cost V 4 bases and J 1 base, with 10 bases left between them. This CDR3 is built from 14 residues. Looked up from germline, CDR1 is MDHEN and CDR2 is SYDVKM. Here the CDR3 reads CASSSDIPQETQYF. The CDR3 DNA follows: TGTGCCAGCAGTTCGGACATCCCCCAAGAGACCCAGTACTTC.

The chain couples TRBV7-6 to TRBJ1-3, with D possibly matching TRBD1 (5 bases). Germline V gene lookup returns CDR1 SGHVS and CDR2 FNYEAQ. The ends were cut back, 5 bases at V and 0 bases at J, with 14 bases in the middle. CDR3 length: 16 residues. The CDR3 bases are TGTGCCAGCAGCCCCCGACGGGGGAGCTCTGGAAACACCATATATTTT. Translated: CASSPRRGSSGNTIYF.

Only one count was recorded for this clone. The V and J genes are TRBV19 and TRBJ1-1; weak D call: TRBD1 (5 bases). The V end lost 11 bases, the J end lost 6 bases, and 22 bases lay between the germline ends. The germline V gene encodes CDR1 LNHDA and CDR2 SQIVND (reference sequence). The CDR3 has 14 amino acids. The CDR3 protein is CAVVPSRGGAEAFF. For the CDR3, the DNA is TGTGCCGTAGTACCGTCCCGCGGGGGGGCTGAAGCTTTCTTT.

The V gene is TRBV5-1, the J gene TRBJ1-4; 7 nucleotides match TRBD1. Germline lookup yields CDR1 SGHRS and CDR2 YFSETQ. With 3 bases clipped from V and 7 bases from J, the junction kept 6 bases outside the gene matches. There are 14 residues in the CDR3. CDR3 in DNA: TGCGCCAGCAGCTCGAGGGGGCCAGGTGAAAAACTGTTTTTT. Residues: CASSSRGPGEKLFF.

This sequence joins TRBV19 and TRBJ1-1; 9 nucleotides align to TRBD1. V lost 11 bases and J lost 0; bases outside the gene matches: 7. CDR1 and CDR2 from the germline V gene are LNHDA and SQIVND (reference sequence). This CDR3 has 14 residues. The CDR3 sequence: CASNRGPMNTEAFF. The CDR3, as DNA: TGTGCCTCAAACAGGGGGCCCATGAACACTGAAGCTTTCTTT.